This section outlines one T cell receptor beta chain sequence together with its context. What it recognizes is unknown. This sample is drawn from a study of cytomegalovirus exposure and HLA in healthy donors. Study results and limitations: A prior analysis recorded that most TCR beta V segments were productive about 87% or about 30% of the time.

It was with 60 Vbeta and 13 Jbeta primers that the PCR ran. Using immunoSEQ multiplex PCR, the repertoire was profiled, and TCRdb retains in-frame clones only, with some absent. In the table there are about 140,000 clones, 75% to 85% of which are singletons. Trimming at V came to 0 bases and at J to 9 bases, leaving 5 bases not matched to a gene. The V gene's germline CDR1 is LNHDA and CDR2 SQIVND (reference sequence). This CDR3 region has 14 residues. The receptor was isolated from a woman in her fifties or sixties in good health and CMV-seropositive. The rearrangement uses TRBV19 and TRBJ2-1; 7 nucleotides agree with TRBD2. The source material was PBMCs. In DNA, the CDR3 is TGTGCCAGTAGTATAGAGCGGGAGAGGACTGAGCAGTTCTTC. The encoded protein is CASSIERERTEQFF.